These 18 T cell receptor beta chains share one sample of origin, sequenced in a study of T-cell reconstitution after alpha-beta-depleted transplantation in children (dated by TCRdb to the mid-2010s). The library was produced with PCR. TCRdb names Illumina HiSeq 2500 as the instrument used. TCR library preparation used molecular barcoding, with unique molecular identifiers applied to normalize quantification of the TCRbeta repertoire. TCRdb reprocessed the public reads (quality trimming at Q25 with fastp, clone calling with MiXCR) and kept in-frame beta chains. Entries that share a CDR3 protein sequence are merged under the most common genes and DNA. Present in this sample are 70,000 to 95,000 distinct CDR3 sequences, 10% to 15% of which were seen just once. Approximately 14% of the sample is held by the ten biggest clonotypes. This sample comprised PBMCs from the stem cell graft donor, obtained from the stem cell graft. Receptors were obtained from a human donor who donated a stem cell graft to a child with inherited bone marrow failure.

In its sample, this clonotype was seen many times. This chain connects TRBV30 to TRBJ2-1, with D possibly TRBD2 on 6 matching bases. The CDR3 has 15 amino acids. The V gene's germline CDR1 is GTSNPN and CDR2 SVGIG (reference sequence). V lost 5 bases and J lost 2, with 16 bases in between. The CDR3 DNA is TGTGCCTGGGGGACCGTGACTAGTACCTACAATGAGCAGTTCTTC. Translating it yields CAWGTVTSTYNEQFF.

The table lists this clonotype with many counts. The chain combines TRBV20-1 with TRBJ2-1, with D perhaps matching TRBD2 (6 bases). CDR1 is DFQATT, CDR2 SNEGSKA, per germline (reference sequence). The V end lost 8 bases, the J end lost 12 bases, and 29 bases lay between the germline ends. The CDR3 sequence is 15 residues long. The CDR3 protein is CSSPRDWDSTVGQFF. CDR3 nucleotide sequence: TGCAGTTCTCCCCGAGACTGGGACTCCACTGTGGGGCAGTTCTTC.

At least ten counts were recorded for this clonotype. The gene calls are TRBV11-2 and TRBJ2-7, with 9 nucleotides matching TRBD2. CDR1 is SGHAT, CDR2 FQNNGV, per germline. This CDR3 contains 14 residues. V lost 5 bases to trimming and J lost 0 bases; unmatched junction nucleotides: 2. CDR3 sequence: CASSVTSGSYEQYF. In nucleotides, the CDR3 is TGTGCCAGCAGCGTGACTAGCGGCTCCTACGAGCAGTACTTC.

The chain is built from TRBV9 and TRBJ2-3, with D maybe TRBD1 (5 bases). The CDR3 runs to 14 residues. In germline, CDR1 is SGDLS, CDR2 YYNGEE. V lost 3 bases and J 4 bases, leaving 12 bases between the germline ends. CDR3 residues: CASSALTGADTQYF. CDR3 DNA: TGTGCCAGCAGCGCGCTAACAGGAGCAGATACGCAGTATTTT.

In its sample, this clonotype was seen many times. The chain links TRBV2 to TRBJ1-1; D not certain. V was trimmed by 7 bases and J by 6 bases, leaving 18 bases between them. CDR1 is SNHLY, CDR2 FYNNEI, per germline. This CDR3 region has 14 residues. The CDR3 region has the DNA TGTGCCAGCATCCCCCGAGGTACATGGTCTGAAGCTTTCTTT. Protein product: CASIPRGTWSEAFF.

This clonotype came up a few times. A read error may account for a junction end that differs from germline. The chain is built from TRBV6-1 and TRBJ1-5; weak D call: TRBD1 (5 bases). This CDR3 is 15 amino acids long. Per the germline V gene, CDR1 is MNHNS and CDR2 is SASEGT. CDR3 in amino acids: CASSPWQGGVQPQHF. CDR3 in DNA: TGTGCTAGCAGTCCCTGGCAGGGAGGGGTTCAGCCCCAGCATTTT.

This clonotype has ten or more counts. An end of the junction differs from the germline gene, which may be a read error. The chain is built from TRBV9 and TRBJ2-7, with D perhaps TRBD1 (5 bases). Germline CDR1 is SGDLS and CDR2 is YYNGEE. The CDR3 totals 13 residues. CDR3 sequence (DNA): TGTGCCAGCAGCGTAAACCCCGGACAAGACGTCTCCTTC. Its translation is CASSVNPGQDVSF.

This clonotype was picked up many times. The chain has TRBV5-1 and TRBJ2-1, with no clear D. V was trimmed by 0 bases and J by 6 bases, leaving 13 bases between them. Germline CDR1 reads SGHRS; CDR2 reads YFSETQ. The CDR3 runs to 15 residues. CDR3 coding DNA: TGCGCCAGCAGCTTGGGGGTCGGCCTCGGCAATGAGCAGTTCTTC. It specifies CASSLGVGLGNEQFF.

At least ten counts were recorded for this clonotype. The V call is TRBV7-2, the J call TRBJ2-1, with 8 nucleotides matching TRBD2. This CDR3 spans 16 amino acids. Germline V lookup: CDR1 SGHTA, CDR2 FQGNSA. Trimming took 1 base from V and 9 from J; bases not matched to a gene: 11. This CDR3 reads CASSLGPGGPLGEQFF. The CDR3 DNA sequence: TGTGCCAGCAGCTTAGGCCCGGGGGGGCCTTTGGGTGAGCAGTTCTTC.

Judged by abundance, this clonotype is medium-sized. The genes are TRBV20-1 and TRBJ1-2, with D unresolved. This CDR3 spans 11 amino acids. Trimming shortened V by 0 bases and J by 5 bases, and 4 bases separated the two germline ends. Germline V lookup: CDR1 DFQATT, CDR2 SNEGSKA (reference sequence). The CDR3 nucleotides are TGCAGTGCTAGAGATCCGTATGGCTACACCTTC. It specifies CSARDPYGYTF.

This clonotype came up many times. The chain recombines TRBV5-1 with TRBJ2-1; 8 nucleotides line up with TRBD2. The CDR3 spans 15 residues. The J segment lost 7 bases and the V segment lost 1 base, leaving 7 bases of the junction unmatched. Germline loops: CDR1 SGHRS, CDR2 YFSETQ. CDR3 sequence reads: CASSLMSGGRNEQFF. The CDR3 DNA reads TGCGCCAGCAGCTTGATGAGCGGGGGTCGGAATGAGCAGTTCTTC.

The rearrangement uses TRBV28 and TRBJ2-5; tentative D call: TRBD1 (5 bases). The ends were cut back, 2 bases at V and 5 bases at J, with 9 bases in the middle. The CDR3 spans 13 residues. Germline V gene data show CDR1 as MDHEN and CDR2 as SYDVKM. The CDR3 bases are TGTGCCAGCAGTTTAGGGGCACCGGAGACCCAGTACTTC. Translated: CASSLGAPETQYF.

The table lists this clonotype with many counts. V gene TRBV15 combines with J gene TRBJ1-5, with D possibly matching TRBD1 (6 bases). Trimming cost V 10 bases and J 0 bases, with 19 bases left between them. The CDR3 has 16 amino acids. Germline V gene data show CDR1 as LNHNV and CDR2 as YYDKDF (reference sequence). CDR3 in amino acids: CASRDRGLYSNQPQHF. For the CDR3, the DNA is TGTGCCAGCAGAGATCGGGGGCTGTATAGCAATCAGCCCCAGCATTTT. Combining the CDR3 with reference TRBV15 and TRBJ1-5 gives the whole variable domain DAMVIQNPRYQVTQFGKPVTLSCSQTLNHNVMYWYQQKSSQAPKLLFHYYDKDFNNEADTPDNFQSRRPNTSFCFLDIRSPGLGDTAMYLCASRDRGLYSNQPQHFGDGTRLSIL.

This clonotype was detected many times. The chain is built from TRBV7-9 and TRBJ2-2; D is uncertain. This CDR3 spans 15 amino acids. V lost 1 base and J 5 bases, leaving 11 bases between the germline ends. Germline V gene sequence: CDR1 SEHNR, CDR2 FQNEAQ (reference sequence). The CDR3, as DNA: TGTGCCAGCAGCTTAGTCTGGGAAGGAACCGGGGAGCTGTTTTTT. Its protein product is CASSLVWEGTGELFF.

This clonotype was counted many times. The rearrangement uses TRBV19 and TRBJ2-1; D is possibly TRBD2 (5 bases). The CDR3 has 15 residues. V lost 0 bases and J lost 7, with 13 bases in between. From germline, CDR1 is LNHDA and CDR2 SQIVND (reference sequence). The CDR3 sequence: CASSIDGVRTNEQFF. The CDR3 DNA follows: TGTGCCAGTAGTATAGACGGGGTGAGGACGAATGAGCAGTTCTTC. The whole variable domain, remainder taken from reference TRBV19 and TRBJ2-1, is DGGITQSPKYLFRKEGQNVTLSCEQNLNHDAMYWYRQDPGQGLRLIYYSQIVNDFQKGDIAEGYSVSREKKESFPLTVTSAQKNPTAFYLCASSIDGVRTNEQFFGPGTRLTVL.

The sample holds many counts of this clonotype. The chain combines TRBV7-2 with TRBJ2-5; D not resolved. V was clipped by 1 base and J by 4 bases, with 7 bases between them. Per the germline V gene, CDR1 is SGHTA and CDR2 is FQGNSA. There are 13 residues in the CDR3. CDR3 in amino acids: CASSLVNIETQYF. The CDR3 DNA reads TGTGCCAGCAGCTTAGTTAACATAGAGACCCAGTACTTC.

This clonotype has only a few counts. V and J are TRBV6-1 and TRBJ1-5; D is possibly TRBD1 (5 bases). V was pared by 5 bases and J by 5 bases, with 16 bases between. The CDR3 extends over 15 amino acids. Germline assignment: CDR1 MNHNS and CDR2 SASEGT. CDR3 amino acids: CASSPGTWDDQPQHF. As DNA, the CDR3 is TGTGCCAGCAGTCCGGGGACGTGGGACGATCAGCCCCAGCATTTT.

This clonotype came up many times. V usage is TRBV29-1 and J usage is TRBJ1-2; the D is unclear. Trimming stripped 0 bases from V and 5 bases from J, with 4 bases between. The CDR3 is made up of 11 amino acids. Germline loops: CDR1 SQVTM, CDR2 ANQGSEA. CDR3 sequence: CSVEDIYGYTF. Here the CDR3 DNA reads TGCAGCGTTGAAGATATTTATGGCTACACCTTC.